The clone carrying this T cell receptor beta chain was seen a single time. The antigen is unknown. This CDR3 is built from 13 residues. Trimming pared 6 bases from V and 6 bases from J, leaving 11 bases between. Germline V gives CDR1 KGHDR, CDR2 SFDVKD. The data stem from a study of T cells in Graves' hyperthyroidism and ophthalmopathy. Amplification of TCR beta CDR3 regions used RNA as the template. First-round RT-PCR with HTBI primers amplified the TCR CDR3 region. TCRdb reanalysed the multiplex PCR reads using MiXCR and keeps one entry per CDR3 protein. The table lists hundreds of thousands of distinct CDR3 sequences, nearly 45% of them singletons. Thyroid ultrasound, orbital computed tomography, clinical symptoms, and serum thyroxine and TRAb underpinned diagnoses. Regarding the study as a whole: Blood shared most expanded thyroid clonotypes above 0.001. It was a median roughly six months before onset that the model predicted ophthalmopathy. Ophthalmopathy and stable hyperthyroidism were told apart by a 13 V-J model.

The clonotype comes from an adult man with Graves' disease, either hyperthyroidism or ophthalmopathy (not recorded which). The sequenced sample was peripheral blood or thyroid tissue (not recorded which). The rearrangement joins TRBV24-1 to TRBJ1-5; D may be TRBD1 (6 bases). The CDR3 nucleotides read TGTGCCACCAGTAACCAGGGGAGTCAGCCCCAGCATTTT. Protein product: CATSNQGSQPQHF.